Given below is one T cell receptor beta chain in context. Its target is not known. TCRdb reprocessed the 5' RACE reads with MiXCR, giving one entry per CDR3 protein. The sample comprises 1.5 million to 2 million distinct CDR3 sequences, about 30% of which are singletons, and approximately 0.29% rests with the top ten. This entry belongs to a study of identical twins. Study results and caveats: Abundant cord blood beta clonotypes carried fewer insertions; memory repertoires showed none.

The V gene's germline CDR1 is LGHNA and CDR2 YNFKEQ. V gave up 1 base and J gave up 4 bases, with 12 bases separating them. This CDR3 has 15 amino acids. The specimen was cord blood. The sequence derives from a newborn girl in good health. J is TRBJ2-3 and V is TRBV4-2; D is unclear. The CDR3 spells CASSQAAVWPDTQYF. The CDR3 nucleotides read TGTGCCAGCAGCCAAGCCGCCGTTTGGCCAGATACGCAGTATTTT.